This T cell receptor (beta chain) appears in the sequencing data of a study of blood T cell repertoires in COVID-19. Study details: Sites in the United States, Italy and Spain provided acute and convalescent COVID-19 samples. PBMCs, B-cell-depleted T cells, or T cells were the source of the cDNA or gDNA that made up the material.

Original processing notes: Amplification with reference gene primers provided the estimates of nucleated cell counts. Measured with immunoSEQ multiplex PCR; TCRdb has only the in-frame clones, and not every one. For V, J and clone size, that table is used; D and trimming come from the DNA. In the table there are some 200,000 clones, about 91% of which are singletons. The germline CDR1 and CDR2 sequences are LNHDA and SQIVND (reference sequence). Trimming took 6 bases from V and 0 from J, leaving 17 bases between them. This CDR3 comprises 16 residues. Sequencing used peripheral blood. This sequence originates from a woman in her forties with acute or convalescent COVID-19. The chain is built from TRBV19 and TRBJ1-2; perhaps TRBD1 as D (5 bases). CDR3 nucleotide sequence: TGTGCCAGTAGCATCCACTCGGTACAGGCTAACTATGGCTACACCTTC. Residues: CASSIHSVQANYGYTF.